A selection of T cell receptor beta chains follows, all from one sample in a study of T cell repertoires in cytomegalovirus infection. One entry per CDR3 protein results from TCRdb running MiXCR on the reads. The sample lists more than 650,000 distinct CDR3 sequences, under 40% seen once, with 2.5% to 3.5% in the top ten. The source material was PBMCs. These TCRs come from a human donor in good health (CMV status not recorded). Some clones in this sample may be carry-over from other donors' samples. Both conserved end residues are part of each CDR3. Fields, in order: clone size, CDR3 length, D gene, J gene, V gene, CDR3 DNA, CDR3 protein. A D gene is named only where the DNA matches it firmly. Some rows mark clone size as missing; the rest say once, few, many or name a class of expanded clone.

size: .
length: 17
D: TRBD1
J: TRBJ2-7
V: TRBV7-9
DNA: TGTGCCAGCAGTATCAAAGTCGGGACAGGGACTTTCTACGAGCAGTACTTC
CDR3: CASSIKVGTGTFYEQYF

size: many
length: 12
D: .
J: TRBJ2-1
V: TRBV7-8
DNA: TGTGCCAGCAGCTTGCCTAAGACTGAGCAGTTCTTC
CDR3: CASSLPKTEQFF

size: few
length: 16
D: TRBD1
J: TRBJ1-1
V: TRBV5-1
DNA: TGCGCCAGCAGCTTGGCGGGGCAGGGGGCTGTCACTGAAGCTTTCTTT
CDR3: CASSLAGQGAVTEAFF

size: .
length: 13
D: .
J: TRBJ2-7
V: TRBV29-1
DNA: TGCAGCGTTGAAACGATGGGGTTCGACGAGCAGTACTTC
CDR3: CSVETMGFDEQYF

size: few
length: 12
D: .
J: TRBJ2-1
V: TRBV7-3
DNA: TGTGTCGTGGGGACACTTTACAATGAGCAGTTCTTC
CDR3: CVVGTLYNEQFF

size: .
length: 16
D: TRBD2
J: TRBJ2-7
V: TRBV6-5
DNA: TGTGCCAGCAGTTACTCAAGCGGGGAACGGGGCTACGAGCAGTACTTC
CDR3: CASSYSSGERGYEQYF

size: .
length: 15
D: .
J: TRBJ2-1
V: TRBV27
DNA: TGTGCCAGCAGTTTATTTGGTCGTGCGTACAATGAGCAGTTCTTC
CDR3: CASSLFGRAYNEQFF

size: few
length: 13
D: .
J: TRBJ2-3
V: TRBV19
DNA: TGTGCCAGTAGTATCCGACCCGATGAGGGGCAGTATTTT
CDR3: CASSIRPDEGQYF

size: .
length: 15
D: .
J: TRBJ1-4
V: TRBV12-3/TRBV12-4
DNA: TGTGCCAGCATGGCCCCCGGGGTTCCTAATGAAAAACTGTTTTTT
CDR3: CASMAPGVPNEKLFF

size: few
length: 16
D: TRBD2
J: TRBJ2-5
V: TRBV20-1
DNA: TGCAGTGCCTCCCGACGGACTAGCGGGATTTGGGAGACCCAGTACTTC
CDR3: CSASRRTSGIWETQYF

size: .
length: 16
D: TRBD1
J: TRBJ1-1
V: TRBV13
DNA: TGTGCCAGCAGCTTAGCAGGGGGCATGATGAACACTGAAGCTTTCTTT
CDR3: CASSLAGGMMNTEAFF

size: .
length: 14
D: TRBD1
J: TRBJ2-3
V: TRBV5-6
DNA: TGTGCCAGCAGCGAGCAGGGGGTCGCAGATACGCAGTATTTT
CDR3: CASSEQGVADTQYF

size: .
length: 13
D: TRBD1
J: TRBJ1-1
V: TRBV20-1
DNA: TGCAGTGCTGGGGACAGGGGGCTGACTGAAGCTTTCTTT
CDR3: CSAGDRGLTEAFF

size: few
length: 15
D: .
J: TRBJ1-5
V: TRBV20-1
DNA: TGCAGTGCTAGCGGGGATTTGTATAGCAATCAGCCCCAGCATTTT
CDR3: CSASGDLYSNQPQHF

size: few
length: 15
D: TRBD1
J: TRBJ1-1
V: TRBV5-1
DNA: TGCGCCAGCAGCTTGGGACAGGGCCGGGGAGCTGAAGCTTTCTTT
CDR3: CASSLGQGRGAEAFF

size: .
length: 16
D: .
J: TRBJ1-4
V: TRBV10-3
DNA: TGTGCCACCGGTGCCGTATCGGGTTTGACTAATGAAAAACTGTTTTTT
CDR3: CATGAVSGLTNEKLFF

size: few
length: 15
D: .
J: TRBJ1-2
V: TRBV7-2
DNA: TGTGCCAGCAGCTTAGATGGGGGGGGAAACTATGGCTACACCTTC
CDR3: CASSLDGGGNYGYTF

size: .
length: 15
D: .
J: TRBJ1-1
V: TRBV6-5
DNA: TGTGCCAGCAGTTACTATGACAGGTTGAACACTGAAGCTTTCTTT
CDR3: CASSYYDRLNTEAFF

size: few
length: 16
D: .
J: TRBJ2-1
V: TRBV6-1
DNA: TGTGCCAGCAGACTTTCAGACAAGAATCTTTACAATGAGCAGTTCTTC
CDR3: CASRLSDKNLYNEQFF

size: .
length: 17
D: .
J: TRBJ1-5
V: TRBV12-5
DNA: TGTGCTAGTGCTTATAAGAAACCAGGGAAATGGCATCAGCCCCAGCATTTT
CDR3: CASAYKKPGKWHQPQHF

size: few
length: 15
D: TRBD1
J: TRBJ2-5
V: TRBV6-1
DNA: TGTGCCAGCGGCCGGGACAGGGGCCGTTTCCAGACCCAGTACTTC
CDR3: CASGRDRGRFQTQYF

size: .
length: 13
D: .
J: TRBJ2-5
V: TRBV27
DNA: TGTGCCCGCAGTCACCGTGGCCAAGAGACCCAGTACTTC
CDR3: CARSHRGQETQYF

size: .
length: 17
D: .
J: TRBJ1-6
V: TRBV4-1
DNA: TGCGCCAGCAGCCGTTCGGTGGGGGGGGCCCCCGATTCACCCCTCCACTTT
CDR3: CASSRSVGGAPDSPLHF

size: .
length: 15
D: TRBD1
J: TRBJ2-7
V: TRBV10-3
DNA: TGTGACATCAGTGAGTGGGGACAGGTAATCTACGAGCAGTACTTC
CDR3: CDISEWGQVIYEQYF

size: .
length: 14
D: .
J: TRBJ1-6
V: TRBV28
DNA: TGTGCCAGCAGTCCACCGTGGGCCCATTCACCCCTCCACTTT
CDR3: CASSPPWAHSPLHF

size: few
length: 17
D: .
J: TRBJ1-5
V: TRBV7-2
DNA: TGTGCCAGCAGCTCGGATACAGGGAGTTCCCCTCTCTTGCCCCAGCATTTT
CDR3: CASSSDTGSSPLLPQHF

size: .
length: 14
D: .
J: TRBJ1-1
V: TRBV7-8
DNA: TGTGCCAGCAGCTTAGTCGACACTAACACTGAAGCTTTCTTT
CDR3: CASSLVDTNTEAFF

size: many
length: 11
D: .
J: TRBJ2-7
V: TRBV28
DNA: TGTGCCAGCGGGCTCTCCTACGAGCAGTACTTC
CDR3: CASGLSYEQYF

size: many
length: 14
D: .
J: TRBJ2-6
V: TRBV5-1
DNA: TGCGCCAGCAGCTTGCAAGCTGGGGCCAACGTCCTGACTTTC
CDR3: CASSLQAGANVLTF

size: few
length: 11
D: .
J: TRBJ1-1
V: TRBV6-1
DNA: TGTGCCAGCATCTTTACGGGTGAAGCTTTCTTT
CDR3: CASIFTGEAFF

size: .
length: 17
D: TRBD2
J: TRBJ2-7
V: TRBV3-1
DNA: TGTGCCAGCAGCCAATCCCCTGCGGGGGGGCCCTCATACGAGCAGTACTTC
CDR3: CASSQSPAGGPSYEQYF